Listed below are T cell receptor beta chains from one sample, sequenced in a study of blood T cell repertoires in COVID-19. Assay used: immunoSEQ multiplex PCR; TCRdb lists only in-frame clones, some missing. Counted here are 250,000 to 400,000 clones, about 87% occurring once; the ten biggest clones make up approximately 1.6%. The sample comprised peripheral blood. Every receptor here comes from a woman under 40 with COVID-19, enrolled during active disease. Each CDR3 is given with its conserved first and last residue. Fields, in order: J gene, V gene, clone size, D gene, CDR3 protein, CDR3 DNA. D genes are given only for firm matches. Clone size is stated in some rows and not others, as once, few, many or a class when expanded.

>TRBJ1-4|TRBV19|.|TRBD1
CATATTGTNEKLFF
TGTGCCACTGCAACGACAGGGACTAATGAAAAACTGTTTTTT
>TRBJ1-1|TRBV12-3/TRBV12-4|.|.
CASSLYRDGEAFF
TGTGCCAGCAGTTTATACAGGGATGGTGAAGCTTTCTTT
>TRBJ2-3|TRBV5-6|few|TRBD1
CASSLPSGQGGWTDTQYF
TGTGCCAGCAGCTTACCCTCGGGACAGGGGGGATGGACAGATACGCAGTATTTT
>TRBJ2-3|TRBV4-1|few|.
CASSHRAPGSSTDTQYF
TGCGCCAGCAGCCATAGAGCCCCTGGGAGTTCCACAGATACGCAGTATTTT
>TRBJ1-2|TRBV11-2|.|.
CASSPGSFGGYTF
TGTGCCAGCAGCCCAGGTAGTTTTGGAGGCTACACCTTC
>TRBJ1-1|TRBV7-9|.|.
CASSFPSTGLREQAFF
TGTGCCAGCAGCTTCCCTTCGACAGGCTTGAGGGAACAAGCTTTCTTT
>TRBJ1-6|TRBV27|few|TRBD1
CASSHRDRGSPLHF
TGTGCCAGCAGTCACCGGGACAGGGGGTCACCCCTCCACTTT
>TRBJ1-5|TRBV1|once|.
CTSSQERKAQPQHF
TGCACCAGCAGCCAAGAGAGGAAAGCGCAGCCCCAGCATTTT
>TRBJ1-1|TRBV4-2|many|TRBD1
CASKRQGSGTEAFF
TGTGCCAGCAAAAGACAGGGGTCGGGCACTGAAGCTTTCTTT
>TRBJ2-3|TRBV6-1|.|.
CASSKAGTQYF
TGTGCCAGCAGTAAAGCCGGTACGCAGTATTTT
>TRBJ1-2|TRBV7-9|.|.
CASSYGNGGQGYGYTF
TGTGCCAGCAGCTATGGGAACGGGGGGCAAGGCTATGGCTACACCTTC
>TRBJ2-3|TRBV28|.|TRBD2
CASSRLADFTDTQYF
TGTGCCAGCAGCCGACTAGCGGATTTCACAGATACGCAGTATTTT
>TRBJ1-3|TRBV3-1/TRBV3-2|once|.
CASSQGHSGNTIYF
TGTGCCAGCAGCCAAGGACACTCTGGAAACACCATATATTTT
>TRBJ2-7|TRBV5-4|.|.
CASSLVGGDSYEQYF
TGTGCCAGCAGCTTGGTAGGGGGGGACTCCTACGAGCAGTACTTC
>TRBJ2-2|TRBV3-1/TRBV3-2|.|TRBD1
CASSQAGQALNTGELFF
TGTGCCAGCAGCCAAGCGGGACAGGCCTTGAACACCGGGGAGCTGTTTTTT
>TRBJ1-1|TRBV7-2|.|.
CASSLALGVNTEAFF
TGTGCCAGCAGCTTAGCTTTAGGGGTGAACACTGAAGCTTTCTTT
>TRBJ2-1|TRBV11-2|.|TRBD1
CASSSNRDRAYNEQFF
TGTGCCAGCAGCTCGAACCGGGACAGGGCATACAATGAGCAGTTCTTC
>TRBJ2-5|TRBV28|.|TRBD2
CASSPGLAGVETQYF
TGTGCCAGCAGTCCCGGACTAGCGGGGGTGGAGACCCAGTACTTC
>TRBJ2-2|TRBV19|.|TRBD1
CASKGDRGPVNTGELFF
TGTGCCAGTAAAGGGGACAGGGGTCCCGTAAACACCGGGGAGCTGTTTTTT
>TRBJ1-5|TRBV6-6|.|TRBD1
CASSYSDRGRNQPQHF
TGTGCCAGCAGTTACTCAGACAGGGGTCGCAATCAGCCCCAGCATTTT
>TRBJ1-2|TRBV19|.|.
CASRTQRTLYGYTF
TGTGCCAGTAGGACTCAGCGGACGCTTTATGGCTACACCTTC
>TRBJ2-5|TRBV30|.|.
CAYALDLLYGTQYF
TGTGCCTACGCTTTAGATCTACTTTACGGGACCCAGTACTTC
>TRBJ2-3|TRBV5-1|.|.
CASSFTPTGADTQYF
TGCGCCAGCAGCTTTACCCCGACAGGCGCAGATACGCAGTATTTT
>TRBJ1-1|TRBV18|.|.
CASSPAAANTEAFF
TGTGCCAGCTCACCTGCGGCAGCCAACACTGAAGCTTTCTTT
>TRBJ2-2|TRBV9|.|.
CASSVGVGELFF
TGTGCCAGCAGCGTCGGGGTCGGGGAGCTGTTTTTT